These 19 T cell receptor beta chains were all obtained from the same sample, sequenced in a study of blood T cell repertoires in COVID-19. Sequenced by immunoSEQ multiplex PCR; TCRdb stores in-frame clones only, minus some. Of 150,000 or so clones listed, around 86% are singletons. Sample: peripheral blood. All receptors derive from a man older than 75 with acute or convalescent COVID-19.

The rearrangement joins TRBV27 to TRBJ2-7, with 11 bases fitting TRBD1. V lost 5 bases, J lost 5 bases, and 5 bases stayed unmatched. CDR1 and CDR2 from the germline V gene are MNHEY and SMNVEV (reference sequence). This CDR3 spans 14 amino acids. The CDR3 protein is CASSRTGGFNEQYF. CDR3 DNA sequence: TGTGCCAGCAGTCGGACAGGGGGCTTTAACGAGCAGTACTTC.

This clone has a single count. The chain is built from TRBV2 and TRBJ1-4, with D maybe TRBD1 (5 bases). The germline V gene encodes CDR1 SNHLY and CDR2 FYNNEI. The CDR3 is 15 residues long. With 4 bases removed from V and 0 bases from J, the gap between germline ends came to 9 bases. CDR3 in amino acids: CASSVDKTTNEKLFF. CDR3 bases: TGTGCCAGCAGTGTGGACAAGACAACTAATGAAAAACTGTTTTTT.

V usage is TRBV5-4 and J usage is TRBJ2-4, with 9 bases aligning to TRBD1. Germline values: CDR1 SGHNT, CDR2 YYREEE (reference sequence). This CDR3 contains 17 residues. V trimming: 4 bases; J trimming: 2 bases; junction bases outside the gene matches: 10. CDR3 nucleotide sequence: TGTGCCAGCAGCACCACAGGGGGCAAGTTAACCAAAAACATTCAGTACTTC. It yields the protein CASSTTGGKLTKNIQYF.

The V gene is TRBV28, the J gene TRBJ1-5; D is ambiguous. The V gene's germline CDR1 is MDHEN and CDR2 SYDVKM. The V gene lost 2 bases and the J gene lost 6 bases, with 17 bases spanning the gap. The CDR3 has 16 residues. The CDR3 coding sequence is TGTGCCAGCAGTTTACTCCGGCAGGTCCTGGGTCAGCCCCAGCATTTT. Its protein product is CASSLLRQVLGQPQHF.

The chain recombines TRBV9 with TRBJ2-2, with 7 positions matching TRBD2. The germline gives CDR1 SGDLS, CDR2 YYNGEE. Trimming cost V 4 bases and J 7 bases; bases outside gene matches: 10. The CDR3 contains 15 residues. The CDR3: CASSQRGGTDGELFF. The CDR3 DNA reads TGTGCCAGCAGCCAACGCGGGGGAACTGACGGGGAGCTGTTTTTT.

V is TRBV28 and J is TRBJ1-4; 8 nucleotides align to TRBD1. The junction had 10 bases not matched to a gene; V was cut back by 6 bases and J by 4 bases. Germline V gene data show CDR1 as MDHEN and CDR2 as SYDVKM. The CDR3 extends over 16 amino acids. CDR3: CASRSGTGALNEKLFF. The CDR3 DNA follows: TGTGCCAGCAGATCCGGGACAGGCGCCCTTAATGAAAAACTGTTTTTT. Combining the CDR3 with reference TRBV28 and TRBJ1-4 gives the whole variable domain DVKVTQSSRYLVKRTGEKVFLECVQDMDHENMFWYRQDPGLGLRLIYFSYDVKMKEKGDIPEGYSVSREKKERFSLILESASTNQTSMYLCASRSGTGALNEKLFFGSGTQLSVL.

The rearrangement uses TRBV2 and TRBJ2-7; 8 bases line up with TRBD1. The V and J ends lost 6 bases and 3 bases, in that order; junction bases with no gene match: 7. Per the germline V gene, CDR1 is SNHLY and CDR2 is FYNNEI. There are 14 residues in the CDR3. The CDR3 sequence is CASRSQGARYEQYF. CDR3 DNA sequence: TGTGCCAGCAGGAGTCAGGGGGCGCGCTACGAGCAGTACTTC.

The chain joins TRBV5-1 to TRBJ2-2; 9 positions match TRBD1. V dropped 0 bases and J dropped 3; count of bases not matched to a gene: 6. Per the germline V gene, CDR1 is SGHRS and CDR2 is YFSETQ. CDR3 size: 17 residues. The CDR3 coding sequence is TGCGCCAGCAGCTTGGCCGTGGGACAGGGTTACACCGGGGAGCTGTTTTTT. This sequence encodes CASSLAVGQGYTGELFF.

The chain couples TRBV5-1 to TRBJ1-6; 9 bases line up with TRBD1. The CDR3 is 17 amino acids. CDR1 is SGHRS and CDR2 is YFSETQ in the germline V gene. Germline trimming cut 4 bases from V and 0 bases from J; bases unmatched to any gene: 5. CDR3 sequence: CASSPQGASSYNSPLHF. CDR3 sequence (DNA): TGCGCCAGCAGCCCACAGGGGGCGAGCTCCTATAATTCACCCCTCCACTTT.

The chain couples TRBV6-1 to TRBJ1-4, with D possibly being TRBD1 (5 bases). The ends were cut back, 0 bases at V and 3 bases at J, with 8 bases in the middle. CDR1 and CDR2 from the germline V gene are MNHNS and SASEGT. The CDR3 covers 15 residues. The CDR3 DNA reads TGTGCCAGCAGTGAAGCGGGACTTCCTAATGAAAAACTGTTTTTT. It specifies CASSEAGLPNEKLFF.

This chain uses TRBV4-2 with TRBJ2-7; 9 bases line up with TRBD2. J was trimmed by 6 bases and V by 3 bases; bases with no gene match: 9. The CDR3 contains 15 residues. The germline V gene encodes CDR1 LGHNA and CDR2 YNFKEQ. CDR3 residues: CASSQEAGGFSEQYF. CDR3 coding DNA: TGTGCCAGCAGCCAGGAAGCGGGGGGCTTTTCCGAGCAGTACTTC.

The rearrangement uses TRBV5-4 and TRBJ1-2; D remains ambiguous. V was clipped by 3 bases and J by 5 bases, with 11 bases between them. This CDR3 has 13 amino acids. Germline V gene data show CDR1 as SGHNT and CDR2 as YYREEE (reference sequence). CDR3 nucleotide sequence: TGTGCCAGCAGCTCTTCCACTTTTTATGGCTACACCTTC. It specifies CASSSSTFYGYTF.

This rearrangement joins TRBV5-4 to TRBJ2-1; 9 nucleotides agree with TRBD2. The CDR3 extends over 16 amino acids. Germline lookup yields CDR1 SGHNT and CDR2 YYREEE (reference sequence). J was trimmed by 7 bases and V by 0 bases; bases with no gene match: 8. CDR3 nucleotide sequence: TGTGCCAGCAGCTTGGGCGAGACTAGCGGTTTTAATGAGCAGTTCTTC. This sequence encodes CASSLGETSGFNEQFF.

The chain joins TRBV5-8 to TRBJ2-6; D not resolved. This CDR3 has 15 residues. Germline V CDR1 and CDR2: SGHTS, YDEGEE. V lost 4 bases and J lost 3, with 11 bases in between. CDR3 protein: CASSVDGFGANVLTF. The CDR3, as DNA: TGTGCCAGCAGCGTTGACGGGTTTGGGGCCAACGTCCTGACTTTC.

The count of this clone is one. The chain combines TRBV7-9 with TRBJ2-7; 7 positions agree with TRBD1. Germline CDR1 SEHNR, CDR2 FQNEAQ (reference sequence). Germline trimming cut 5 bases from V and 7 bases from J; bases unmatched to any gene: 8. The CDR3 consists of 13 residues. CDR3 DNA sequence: TGTGCCAGCAGCCCACGACAGGGTGCTGAGCAGTACTTC. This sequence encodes CASSPRQGAEQYF.

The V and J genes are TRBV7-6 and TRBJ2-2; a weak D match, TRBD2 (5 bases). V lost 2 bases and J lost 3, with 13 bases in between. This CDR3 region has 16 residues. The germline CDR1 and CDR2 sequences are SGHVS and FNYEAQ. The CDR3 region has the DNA TGTGCCAGCAGCTTATGGGGTAGCGTCGACACCGGGGAGCTGTTTTTT. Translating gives CASSLWGSVDTGELFF.

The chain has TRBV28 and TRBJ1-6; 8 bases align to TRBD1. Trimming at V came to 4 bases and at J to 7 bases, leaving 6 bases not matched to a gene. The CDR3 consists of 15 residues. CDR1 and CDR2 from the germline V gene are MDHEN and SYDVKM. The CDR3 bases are TGTGCCAGCAGTTCAGTACAGGGGGTCAATTCACCCCTCCACTTT. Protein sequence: CASSSVQGVNSPLHF.

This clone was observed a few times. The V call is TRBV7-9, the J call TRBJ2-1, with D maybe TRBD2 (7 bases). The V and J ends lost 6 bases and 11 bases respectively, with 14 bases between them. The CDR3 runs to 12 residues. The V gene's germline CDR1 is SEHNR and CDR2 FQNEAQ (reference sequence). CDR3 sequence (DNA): TGTGCCAGCAGTCCTCAGGGGACTAAGCAGTTCTTC. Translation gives CASSPQGTKQFF.

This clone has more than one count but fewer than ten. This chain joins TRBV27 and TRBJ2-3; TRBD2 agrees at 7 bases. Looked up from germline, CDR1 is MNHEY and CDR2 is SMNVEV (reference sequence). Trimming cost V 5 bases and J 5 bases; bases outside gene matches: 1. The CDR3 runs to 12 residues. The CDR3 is CASSERGDTQYF. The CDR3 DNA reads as TGTGCCAGCAGTGAGCGGGGAGATACGCAGTATTTT.